The 28 T cell receptor beta chains below were found in one sample sequenced in a study of T-cell reconstitution after alpha-beta-depleted transplantation in children. As it was prepared, the TCRbeta library received unique molecular identifiers. TCRdb ran MiXCR on the PCR reads and lists one entry per CDR3 protein. Altogether under 150,000 distinct CDR3 sequences are present, around a tenth being singletons, with the ten largest covering around 24%. This specimen was PBMCs, mostly from graft donor cells, taken 180 days after TCRalphabeta/CD19-depleted stem cell transplant. The source of these receptors is a girl under two years old who had a stem cell transplant for combined immunodeficiency, so the T cells may come from the graft donor.

The chain joins TRBV7-9 to TRBJ1-2; no firm D call. CDR1 and CDR2 from the germline V gene are SEHNR and FQNEAQ (reference sequence). The V and J ends lost 3 bases and 2 bases respectively, with 13 bases between them. The CDR3 runs to 15 residues. The DNA of the CDR3 is TGTGCCAGCAGCTTGGCAGGCGGCGGAAACTATGGCTACACCTTC. This encodes CASSLAGGGNYGYTF.

The V and J genes are TRBV12-3 or TRBV12-4 and TRBJ2-5; no definite D call. The CDR3 runs to 17 residues. Trimming shortened V by 6 bases and J by 6 bases, and 26 bases separated the two germline ends. The CDR3 DNA sequence: TGTGCCAGCAGCGCGGCTGGCGGTTCCCGCGGTTTAAAGACCCAGTACTTC. This gives the protein CASSAAGGSRGLKTQYF.

The CDR3 DNA follows: TGCAGCGTGGGACCGACAGGGGCTCCCCAGTACTTC. Translation: CSVGPTGAPQYF. The chain links TRBV29-1 to TRBJ2-4, with 8 bases identical to TRBD1. V lost 6 bases and J lost 13; bases outside the gene matches: 11. The CDR3 is 12 residues long. Germline lookup yields CDR1 SQVTM and CDR2 ANQGSEA.

This clonotype was counted many times. The V call is TRBV29-1, the J call TRBJ2-3; no definite D call. The V gene lost 7 bases and the J gene lost 2 bases, with 13 bases spanning the gap. CDR3 length equals 13 residues. Germline V gene data show CDR1 as SQVTM and CDR2 as ANQGSEA. The CDR3 loop reads CSGRQVLTDTQYF. The CDR3 nucleotides are TGCAGCGGGCGCCAGGTCCTCACAGATACGCAGTATTTT.

This clonotype was found a few times. The chain carries TRBV20-1 and TRBJ2-1; D is possibly TRBD1 or TRBD2 (5 bases each). CDR1 is DFQATT and CDR2 is SNEGSKA in the germline V gene (reference sequence). The V and J ends lost 0 bases and 8 bases respectively, with 23 bases between them. The CDR3 has 17 amino acids. The CDR3 here is CSARDPWGHSVGDEQFF. The CDR3 nucleotides read TGCAGTGCTAGAGATCCGTGGGGCCATTCGGTGGGGGATGAGCAGTTCTTC.

The chain has TRBV20-1 and TRBJ2-7; D gene ambiguous. Trimming took 5 bases from V and 2 from J, leaving 4 bases between them. From germline, CDR1 is DFQATT and CDR2 SNEGSKA (reference sequence). This CDR3 has 10 residues. Written as DNA, the CDR3 is TGCAGTGCTCGCCCCTACGAGCAGTACTTC. This encodes CSARPYEQYF.

This clonotype came up a few times. The rearrangement links TRBV12-3 or TRBV12-4 to TRBJ1-2, with TRBD1 matching over 9 bases. CDR3 length: 14 residues. The V segment lost 5 bases and the J segment 7 bases; nucleotides outside the gene matches: 8. CDR3: CASSIGTGIFGYTF. The CDR3 DNA sequence: TGTGCCAGCAGTATCGGGACAGGGATTTTTGGCTACACCTTC.

In this sample, this clonotype turned up a few times. The chain uses TRBV7-3 and TRBJ2-4; 8 bases align to TRBD1. The CDR3 spans 14 residues. CDR1 and CDR2 (germline): SGHTA, FQGTGA. Unmatched junction bases numbered 3, after V lost 4 bases and J lost 4 bases. CDR3 sequence reads: CASSSWTGKNIQYF. CDR3 DNA sequence: TGTGCCAGCAGCTCCTGGACAGGGAAAAACATTCAGTACTTC.

This clonotype was recorded a few times. The rearrangement joins TRBV7-2 to TRBJ2-5; the D call may be TRBD1 or TRBD2 (5 bases each). Trimming stripped 0 bases from V and 3 bases from J, with 11 bases between. The CDR3 runs 15 residues. The V gene's germline CDR1 is SGHTA and CDR2 FQGNSA. CDR3 sequence reads: CASSLAGTEEETQYF. The CDR3 nucleotides are TGTGCCAGCAGCTTAGCTGGGACCGAGGAAGAGACCCAGTACTTC.

This clonotype was counted a few times. The chain uses TRBV5-6 and TRBJ1-1; D is possibly TRBD1 (5 bases). V gave up 3 bases and J gave up 0 bases, with 12 bases separating them. Germline V gene sequence: CDR1 SGHDT, CDR2 YYEEEE. The CDR3 runs to 15 residues. CDR3 sequence (DNA): TGTGCCAGCAGCTCCAGGGTCTCATTGAACACTGAAGCTTTCTTT. It is translated as CASSSRVSLNTEAFF.

This clonotype was seen ten or more times. The rearrangement uses TRBV29-1 and TRBJ2-1, with 9 nucleotides matching TRBD2. J gave up 2 bases and V 1 base, and 0 bases lay outside the gene matches. The CDR3 has 14 residues. Germline CDR1 and CDR2: SQVTM and ANQGSEA. The CDR3 sequence: CSVEGGRAYNEQFF. The CDR3 DNA is TGCAGCGTTGAAGGCGGGAGGGCCTACAATGAGCAGTTCTTC.

This clonotype was seen a few times. This chain links TRBV12-3 or TRBV12-4 with TRBJ2-2; unclear D gene. The CDR3 is made up of 14 amino acids. V was pared by 7 bases and J by 3 bases, with 12 bases between. CDR3 nucleotide sequence: TGTGCCAGCACCCTACCGACGGACACCGGGGAGCTGTTTTTT. It specifies CASTLPTDTGELFF.

Only a few counts were recorded for this clonotype. The chain links TRBV29-1 to TRBJ2-7; the match to TRBD1 covers 7 bases. Germline CDR1 is SQVTM and CDR2 is ANQGSEA. Unmatched junction bases numbered 7, after V lost 4 bases and J lost 4 bases. This CDR3 is 13 amino acids long. CDR3: CSVGGGVGYEQYF. In DNA, the CDR3 is TGCAGCGTTGGAGGGGGCGTAGGGTACGAGCAGTACTTC.

This clonotype was counted only a few times. This chain links TRBV7-3 with TRBJ2-1, with D unresolved. V was clipped by 1 base and J by 6 bases, with 13 bases between them. The V gene's germline CDR1 is SGHTA and CDR2 FQGTGA. The CDR3 loop spans 15 amino acids. CDR3 sequence (DNA): TGTGCCAGCAGCTTAAAAGGATTTATCGGCAATGAGCAGTTCTTC. Translation gives CASSLKGFIGNEQFF. The full variable domain, in which reference TRBV7-3 and TRBJ2-1 provide the parts outside the CDR3, is GAGVSQTPSNKVTEKGKYVELRCDPISGHTALYWYRQSLGQGPEFLIYFQGTGAADDSGLPNDRFFAVRPEGSVSTLKIQRTERGDSAVYLCASSLKGFIGNEQFFGPGTRLTVL.

The chain links TRBV12-3 or TRBV12-4 to TRBJ2-7; unclear D gene. CDR3 length equals 13 residues. V gave up 6 bases and J gave up 9 bases, with 18 bases separating them. DNA of the CDR3: TGTGCCAGCAGCCTATTTAGGCCAACACGGCAGTACTTC. Amino acids: CASSLFRPTRQYF.

There are a few counts of this clonotype. V and J are TRBV15 and TRBJ2-1; D is uncertain. The CDR3 loop spans 14 amino acids. CDR1 is LNHNV, CDR2 YYDKDF, per germline (reference sequence). V was pared by 6 bases and J by 0 bases, with 9 bases between. The CDR3 DNA follows: TGTGCCACCAGTAAGCAGAGCTCCTACAATGAGCAGTTCTTC. This encodes CATSKQSSYNEQFF.

The V and J genes are TRBV5-1 and TRBJ2-3; D gene ambiguous. Trimming took off 7 bases at V and 0 bases at J, with 15 bases between the two ends. Germline V gives CDR1 SGHRS, CDR2 YFSETQ. The CDR3 is 15 amino acids. The CDR3 spells CASENGLESTDTQYF. The CDR3 region has the DNA TGCGCCAGCGAAAACGGCCTCGAGAGCACAGATACGCAGTATTTT. The full variable domain, completed using reference TRBV5-1 and TRBJ2-3, is KAGVTQTPRYLIKTRGQQVTLSCSPISGHRSVSWYQQTPGQGLQFLFEYFSETQRNKGNFPGRFSGRQFSNSRSEMNVSTLELGDSALYLCASENGLESTDTQYFGPGTRLTVL.

At least ten counts were recorded for this clonotype. CDR3 loop: CATSRGYRILGTEAFF. Written as DNA, the CDR3 is TGTGCCACCAGCAGAGGGTACAGGATTCTGGGCACTGAAGCTTTCTTT. The V call is TRBV15, the J call TRBJ1-1; D perhaps matches TRBD1 (5 bases). Germline V lookup: CDR1 LNHNV, CDR2 YYDKDF (reference sequence). CDR3 size: 16 residues. V lost 1 base and J 4 bases, leaving 16 bases between the germline ends. The full variable domain, rest sourced from reference TRBV15 and TRBJ1-1, is DAMVIQNPRYQVTQFGKPVTLSCSQTLNHNVMYWYQQKSSQAPKLLFHYYDKDFNNEADTPDNFQSRRPNTSFCFLDIRSPGLGDTAMYLCATSRGYRILGTEAFFGQGTRLTVV.

This clonotype has a handful of counts. The V and J genes are TRBV20-1 and TRBJ2-2, with 8 positions matching TRBD2. The ends lost 3 bases at V and 2 bases at J; junction bases unmatched: 5. CDR3 length equals 15 residues. From germline, CDR1 is DFQATT and CDR2 SNEGSKA (reference sequence). In nucleotides, the CDR3 is TGCAGTGCTAGTCCCGGGACTAGTAACACCGGGGAGCTGTTTTTT. Translated: CSASPGTSNTGELFF.

The chain recombines TRBV4-3 with TRBJ2-1; D assignment may be TRBD1 or TRBD2 (5 bases each). Germline loops: CDR1 LGHNA, CDR2 YSLEER. With 0 bases removed from V and 0 bases from J, the gap between germline ends came to 9 bases. This CDR3 has 16 residues. CDR3 region: CASSQEPGSSYNEQFF. The CDR3 coding sequence is TGCGCCAGCAGCCAAGAACCAGGGAGCTCCTACAATGAGCAGTTCTTC.

In its sample, this clonotype was seen a few times. As DNA, the CDR3 is TGTGCCAGCAGCGCCACCGGGACAGGGACAGATACGCAGTATTTT. The encoded protein is CASSATGTGTDTQYF. The chain carries TRBV7-2 and TRBJ2-3; 9 bases line up with TRBD1. Trimming removed 5 bases from V and 3 bases from J; junction bases left unmatched: 6. The CDR3 runs 15 residues. Germline loops: CDR1 SGHTA, CDR2 FQGNSA. Full variable domain (missing parts from reference TRBV7-2 and TRBJ2-3): GAGVSQSPSNKVTEKGKDVELRCDPISGHTALYWYRQSLGQGLEFLIYFQGNSAPDKSGLPSDRFSAERTGGSVSTLTIQRTQQEDSAVYLCASSATGTGTDTQYFGPGTRLTVL.

This rearrangement joins TRBV3-1 to TRBJ1-1; D gene ambiguous. V dropped 2 bases and J dropped 0 bases, with 7 bases sitting between them. The CDR3 is made up of 14 amino acids. CDR1 is LGHDT and CDR2 is YNNKEL in the germline V gene (reference sequence). CDR3 DNA sequence: TGTGCCAGCAGCCAAAGACACCTGAACACTGAAGCTTTCTTT. This translates into CASSQRHLNTEAFF. Full variable domain (remainder filled in from reference TRBV3-1 and TRBJ1-1): DTAVSQTPKYLVTQMGNDKSIKCEQNLGHDTMYWYKQDSKKFLKIMFSYNNKELIINETVPNRFSPKSPDKAHLNLHINSLELGDSAVYFCASSQRHLNTEAFFGQGTRLTVV.

This clonotype was found many times. The genes are TRBV24-1 and TRBJ2-1, with D hard to call. CDR1 and CDR2 (germline): KGHDR, SFDVKD. CDR3 length equals 14 residues. V lost 9 bases and J lost 0, with 11 bases in between. In nucleotides, the CDR3 is TGTGCCACCTCTCAGGACCGCTCCTACAATGAGCAGTTCTTC. Its protein is CATSQDRSYNEQFF.

In this sample, this clonotype turned up many times. The chain uses TRBV6-2 or TRBV6-3 and TRBJ2-1, with 12 bases lining up with TRBD2. Looked up from germline, CDR1 is MNHEY and CDR2 is SVGEGT. The CDR3 extends over 15 amino acids. V lost 6 bases and J lost 3; bases outside the gene matches: 3. The CDR3 here is CASSPLAGGYNEQFF. The CDR3 DNA is TGTGCCAGCAGCCCACTAGCGGGAGGCTACAATGAGCAGTTCTTC.

This clonotype is medium-sized within its sample. The genes are TRBV10-3 and TRBJ2-3, with 15 bases lining up with TRBD2. V lost 4 bases to trimming and J lost 0 bases; unmatched junction nucleotides: 2. The V gene's germline CDR1 is ENHRY and CDR2 SYGVKD. The CDR3 totals 17 residues. CDR3: CAISAGLAGGSTDTQYF. In DNA, the CDR3 is TGTGCCATCAGTGCTGGACTAGCGGGGGGGAGCACAGATACGCAGTATTTT.

This clonotype was observed a handful of times. The V and J genes are TRBV12-3 or TRBV12-4 and TRBJ2-2; D unclear. V lost 5 bases to trimming and J lost 6 bases, with 10 bases between them. The CDR3 contains 13 residues. CDR3 in amino acids: CASSTDAAGELFF. The CDR3, as DNA: TGTGCCAGCAGTACGGACGCCGCCGGGGAGCTGTTTTTT.

The rearrangement uses TRBV20-1 and TRBJ2-1; TRBD2 is a possible D gene (6 bases). CDR1 and CDR2 from the germline V gene are DFQATT and SNEGSKA (reference sequence). The V end was cut by 0 bases, the J end by 3 bases, with 12 bases between. The CDR3 is 15 residues long. The CDR3 region is CSARDAEGIYNEQFF. DNA of the CDR3: TGCAGTGCTAGAGATGCGGAGGGGATCTACAATGAGCAGTTCTTC.

This clonotype has a handful of counts. The V gene is TRBV19, the J gene TRBJ2-2, with 7 positions matching TRBD1. J gave up 4 bases and V 7 bases, and 3 bases lay outside the gene matches. The CDR3 has 13 residues. Germline V gene lookup returns CDR1 LNHDA and CDR2 SQIVND (reference sequence). CDR3 coding DNA: TGTGCCAGTAATAACAGGGGCACCGGGGAGCTGTTTTTT. Translated, it gives CASNNRGTGELFF. The full variable domain, rest sourced from reference TRBV19 and TRBJ2-2, is DGGITQSPKYLFRKEGQNVTLSCEQNLNHDAMYWYRQDPGQGLRLIYYSQIVNDFQKGDIAEGYSVSREKKESFPLTVTSAQKNPTAFYLCASNNRGTGELFFGEGSRLTVL.